The 28 T cell receptor beta chains listed next were all sequenced from one sample in a study of blood T cell repertoires in COVID-19. The repertoire was sequenced with immunoSEQ multiplex PCR; TCRdb's copy has only in-frame clones and lacks some. Among about 140,000 clones listed, about four fifths were seen once. Specimen: peripheral blood. The origin of the receptors is a human donor in a cohort sampled during active COVID-19.

Only one count was recorded for this clone. The CDR3: CAISESTGGWTEAFF. The DNA for the CDR3 is TGTGCCATCAGTGAGTCGACAGGGGGCTGGACTGAAGCTTTCTTT. The J gene is TRBJ1-1, the V gene TRBV10-3, with 10 bases aligning to TRBD1. There are 15 residues in the CDR3. V trimming: 0 bases; J trimming: 5 bases; junction bases outside the gene matches: 3. CDR1 is ENHRY, CDR2 SYGVKD, per germline.

V and J are TRBV9 and TRBJ2-5; TRBD1 agrees at 8 bases. CDR1 and CDR2 from the germline V gene are SGDLS and YYNGEE. V lost 0 bases and J lost 4; bases outside the gene matches: 2. This CDR3 has 14 amino acids. CDR3 DNA sequence: TGTGCCAGCAGCGTAGCTACAGGGGGAGAGACCCAGTACTTC. Translating it yields CASSVATGGETQYF.

The chain couples TRBV4-1 to TRBJ1-1; D uncertain. From germline, CDR1 is MGHRA and CDR2 YSYEKL. V was cut by 0 bases and J by 9 bases, with 11 bases left in between. The CDR3 length is 13 residues. The CDR3 DNA reads TGCGCCAGCAGCCAAGATTGGGCCAGGCAAGCTTTCTTT. Encoded protein: CASSQDWARQAFF.

There are a few counts of this clone. V and J are TRBV9 and TRBJ2-1; 7 nucleotides align to TRBD2. This CDR3 spans 17 amino acids. J was trimmed by 0 bases and V by 4 bases; bases with no gene match: 10. Germline values: CDR1 SGDLS, CDR2 YYNGEE. The CDR3 DNA reads as TGTGCCAGCAGCCCCCGGTCTAGCGGTAGCTCCTACAATGAGCAGTTCTTC. This sequence encodes CASSPRSSGSSYNEQFF.

This clone was seen a handful of times. V gene TRBV7-9 combines with J gene TRBJ1-2, with D possibly being TRBD1 (6 bases). The CDR3 has 14 amino acids. Germline V lookup: CDR1 SEHNR, CDR2 FQNEAQ (reference sequence). V gave up 4 bases and J gave up 1 base, with 10 bases separating them. CDR3 residues: CASSSRQDNYGYTF. The CDR3 coding sequence is TGTGCCAGCAGCTCAAGACAGGATAACTATGGCTACACCTTC. Combining the CDR3 with reference TRBV7-9 and TRBJ1-2 gives the whole variable domain DTGVSQNPRHKITKRGQNVTFRCDPISEHNRLYWYRQTLGQGPEFLTYFQNEAQLEKSRLLSDRFSAERPKGSFSTLEIQRTEQGDSAMYLCASSSRQDNYGYTFGSGTRLTVV.

The chain links TRBV3-1 (or the pseudogene TRBV3-2) to TRBJ1-6; D remains ambiguous. The ends were cut back, 1 base at V and 9 bases at J, with 19 bases in the middle. Germline V lookup: CDR1 LGHDT, CDR2 YNNKEL (reference sequence). CDR3 length: 17 residues. The chain's CDR3 is CASSQAGFTSFGSPLHF. CDR3 in DNA: TGTGCCAGCAGCCAAGCAGGATTTACATCATTCGGTTCACCCCTCCACTTT.

The chain combines TRBV2 with TRBJ1-6, with D maybe TRBD1 (5 bases). V dropped 11 bases and J dropped 7 bases, with 12 bases sitting between them. This CDR3 region has 12 residues. CDR1 is SNHLY and CDR2 is FYNNEI in the germline V gene. For the CDR3, the DNA is TGTGCCCGGAGACAGCAAAATTCACCCCTCCACTTT. As protein: CARRQQNSPLHF.

The chain recombines TRBV21-1 with TRBJ2-7; the table calls TRBD2, which could not be checked here. TRBV21-1 is noted as a pseudogene. The CDR3 is 15 amino acids. The CDR3 loop is CASSPGTSGYYEQYV. Written as DNA, the CDR3 is TGTGCCAGCAGCCCAGGGACTAGCGGTTACTACGAGCAGTACGTC.

The rearrangement links TRBV3-1 (or the pseudogene TRBV3-2) to TRBJ1-2; D remains unclear. V dropped 1 base and J dropped 5 bases, with 8 bases sitting between them. Germline CDR1 reads LGHDT; CDR2 reads YNNKEL (reference sequence). This CDR3 has 13 amino acids. The DNA for the CDR3 is TGTGCCAGCAGCCAAGCAGGCGTTTATGGCTACACCTTC. It codes for CASSQAGVYGYTF.

The chain carries TRBV19 and TRBJ2-3; 8 bases map to TRBD1. J was trimmed by 6 bases and V by 5 bases; bases with no gene match: 10. Germline CDR1 reads LNHDA; CDR2 reads SQIVND (reference sequence). This CDR3 comprises 15 residues. CDR3 bases: TGTGCCAGTAGTGCTGCAGGGGGCTCTCAGGATACGCAGTATTTT. Its translation is CASSAAGGSQDTQYF.

This chain joins TRBV7-8 and TRBJ2-3; 10 bases map to TRBD2. The CDR3 length is 15 residues. The J segment lost 4 bases and the V segment lost 3 bases, leaving 4 bases of the junction unmatched. From germline, CDR1 is SGHVS and CDR2 FQNEAQ. CDR3 bases: TGTGCCAGCAGCTTTTCCAGCGGGAGGGCAGATACGCAGTATTTT. This codes for CASSFSSGRADTQYF.

V gene TRBV7-3 combines with J gene TRBJ2-5; D is perhaps TRBD2 (6 bases). The CDR3 covers 14 residues. CDR1 SGHTA and CDR2 FQGTGA come from the germline V gene. Trimming shortened V by 4 bases and J by 2 bases, and 11 bases separated the two germline ends. The CDR3 nucleotides read TGTGCCAGCAGCTCGGGAGTAGATCAAGAGACCCAGTACTTC. Residues: CASSSGVDQETQYF.

This chain uses TRBV9 with TRBJ2-3; D tentatively reads TRBD1 or TRBD2 (5 bases each). Trimming took 4 bases from V and 2 from J, leaving 11 bases between them. Germline V gene lookup returns CDR1 SGDLS and CDR2 YYNGEE. The CDR3 consists of 14 residues. CDR3 protein: CASSLEGNTDTQYF. The CDR3 DNA reads as TGTGCCAGCAGCCTAGAGGGGAACACAGATACGCAGTATTTT.

V gene TRBV11-2 combines with J gene TRBJ1-3; D is unresolved. This CDR3 spans 16 amino acids. V lost 0 bases and J lost 0, with 9 bases in between. The germline CDR1 and CDR2 sequences are SGHAT and FQNNGV. The CDR3 DNA sequence: TGTGCCAGCAGCTTAGATCCGGACTACTCTGGAAACACCATATATTTT. Translation: CASSLDPDYSGNTIYF.

The chain couples TRBV5-1 to TRBJ1-1; D is uncertain. This CDR3 has 14 residues. V was cut by 0 bases and J by 2 bases, with 8 bases left in between. The germline V gene has CDR1 SGHRS and CDR2 YFSETQ. The CDR3 region is CASSLAYSNTEAFF. CDR3 nucleotide sequence: TGCGCCAGCAGCTTGGCCTATAGTAACACTGAAGCTTTCTTT.

The chain has TRBV3-1 (or the pseudogene TRBV3-2) and TRBJ2-1; TRBD2 matches 8 bases. The V gene end was trimmed by 4 bases and the J gene end by 3 bases; junction bases not matched to a gene: 5. The CDR3 sequence is 15 residues long. CDR1 and CDR2 from the germline V gene are LGHDT and YNNKEL (reference sequence). The CDR3 reads CASSPGGLNYNEQFF. CDR3 DNA: TGTGCCAGCAGCCCGGGGGGGCTGAACTACAATGAGCAGTTCTTC.

The chain couples TRBV27 to TRBJ2-7, with TRBD1 matching 8 bases. CDR3 length: 12 amino acids. Germline V lookup: CDR1 MNHEY, CDR2 SMNVEV (reference sequence). The V segment lost 5 bases and the J segment 9 bases; nucleotides outside the gene matches: 6. The chain's CDR3 is CASSPRQGLQYF. The CDR3 DNA reads as TGTGCCAGCAGTCCTAGACAGGGGCTGCAGTACTTC.

The chain has TRBV24-1 and TRBJ1-2, with 8 bases identical to TRBD1. This CDR3 has 14 residues. Germline V gives CDR1 KGHDR, CDR2 SFDVKD. The junction had 3 bases not matched to a gene; V was cut back by 7 bases and J by 0 bases. CDR3 nucleotides: TGTGCCACCAGCCGGACAGGGTCTAACTATGGCTACACCTTC. Its translation: CATSRTGSNYGYTF.

The rearrangement uses TRBV7-9 and TRBJ1-2, with D perhaps TRBD1 (6 bases). Germline CDR1 SEHNR, CDR2 FQNEAQ (reference sequence). V lost 5 bases to trimming and J lost 1 base, with 11 bases between them. This CDR3 has 14 residues. CDR3 sequence (DNA): TGTGCCAGCAGCCACTCACAGGGTAACTATGGCTACACCTTC. Protein sequence: CASSHSQGNYGYTF.

The rearrangement uses TRBV5-1 and TRBJ1-4; 8 bases agree with TRBD1. Germline V CDR1 and CDR2: SGHRS, YFSETQ. V dropped 0 bases and J dropped 8; count of bases not matched to a gene: 12. CDR3 length: 17 amino acids. CDR3 sequence reads: CASSLVRLDRVVEKLFF. In nucleotides, the CDR3 is TGCGCCAGCAGCTTGGTTAGGTTGGACAGGGTCGTCGAAAAACTGTTTTTT.

The chain is built from TRBV29-1 and TRBJ2-3; 7 bases align to TRBD1. This CDR3 contains 12 residues. J was trimmed by 6 bases and V by 7 bases; bases with no gene match: 7. Germline-derived CDR1 and CDR2 are SQVTM and ANQGSEA. CDR3 sequence (DNA): TGCAGCGCCGGACAGGTCGGCGATACGCAGTATTTT. Translated: CSAGQVGDTQYF.

The gene calls are TRBV7-6 and TRBJ2-3, with 7 bases matching TRBD1. After removal of 1 base from V and 3 bases from J, the junction contained 4 bases not matched to a gene. This CDR3 is built from 15 residues. Germline-derived CDR1 and CDR2 are SGHVS and FNYEAQ. The DNA for the CDR3 is TGTGCCAGCAGCTTAGGGGCAGGGGGAACAGATACGCAGTATTTT. It translates to CASSLGAGGTDTQYF.

This clone occurred once. This chain links TRBV19 with TRBJ2-2; TRBD2 aligns across 11 bases. The germline V gene has CDR1 LNHDA and CDR2 SQIVND (reference sequence). CDR3 length equals 17 residues. Trimming cost V 7 bases and J 1 base; bases outside gene matches: 8. The CDR3 spells CASTRGGTSGNTGELFF. The CDR3 DNA follows: TGTGCCAGTACCAGGGGAGGGACTAGCGGGAACACCGGGGAGCTGTTTTTT.

The count of this clone is one. This chain links TRBV2 with TRBJ2-7, with TRBD2 matching over 14 bases. This CDR3 comprises 14 residues. The J segment lost 4 bases and the V segment lost 6 bases, leaving 2 bases of the junction unmatched. CDR1 is SNHLY, CDR2 FYNNEI, per germline. CDR3 in amino acids: CASRRLAGGYEQYV. DNA of the CDR3: TGTGCCAGCAGGAGACTAGCGGGAGGGTACGAGCAGTACGTC.

This clone was seen only a few times. The V call is TRBV6-6, the J call TRBJ1-1, with D tentatively TRBD1 (6 bases). Per the germline V gene, CDR1 is MNHNY and CDR2 is SVGAGI (reference sequence). The CDR3 spans 15 residues. The V end was cut by 6 bases, the J end by 6 bases, with 20 bases between. In nucleotides, the CDR3 is TGTGCCAGCAGCAGACAGGACCTCCTGGGCTCTGAAGCTTTCTTT. Its protein is CASSRQDLLGSEAFF.

This rearrangement joins TRBV6-2 or TRBV6-3 to TRBJ2-2; possible D gene TRBD1, 5 bases. V lost 5 bases and J 5 bases, leaving 15 bases between the germline ends. Germline values: CDR1 MNHEY, CDR2 SVGEGT. The CDR3 runs 15 residues. In DNA, the CDR3 is TGTGCCAGCAGTCCGCCGGAGCAGGGTACCGGGGAGCTGTTTTTT. Protein: CASSPPEQGTGELFF.

The genes are TRBV6-6 and TRBJ2-7; 13 positions match TRBD2. CDR3 size: 20 residues. V shed 6 bases, J shed 3 bases, and the junction held 20 bases outside the gene matches. Germline assignment: CDR1 MNHNY and CDR2 SVGAGI (reference sequence). CDR3 protein: CASRRGVGTSGDPYDYEQYF. The CDR3, as DNA: TGTGCCAGCAGACGAGGGGTCGGGACTAGCGGGGACCCCTACGACTACGAGCAGTACTTC.

This chain uses TRBV7-6 with TRBJ1-4, with D tentatively TRBD1 (5 bases). V shed 1 base and J shed 8 bases, with 8 bases lying between them. Germline CDR1 and CDR2: SGHVS and FNYEAQ. This CDR3 comprises 13 residues. Here the CDR3 DNA reads TGTGCCAGCAGCTTAGGGGGCACGGAAAAACTGTTTTTT. This sequence encodes CASSLGGTEKLFF.